This T cell receptor beta chain was recorded in a study of patients with pleural tuberculosis. Germline CDR1 LNHNV, CDR2 YYDKDF (reference sequence). Deletions cut 0 bases from V and 2 bases from J, with 8 bases between. CDR3 size: 15 residues. The table lists this clonotype with many counts. TCRdb re-derived calls from the reads in MiXCR, one entry per CDR3 protein. Counted here are around 54,000 distinct CDR3 sequences, around 6.7% occurring once; the ten biggest clones make up under 20%. J is TRBJ1-5 and V is TRBV15; D call uncertain. The clonotype comes from a human donor with pleural tuberculosis. CDR3 in amino acids: CATSRDPGGNQPQHF. In nucleotides, the CDR3 is TGTGCCACCAGCAGAGATCCGGGTGGCAATCAGCCCCAGCATTTT.